Listed below are T cell receptor beta chains from one sample, sequenced in a study of blood T cells in healthy people across ages. TCRdb used MiXCR to reprocess the 5' RACE reads, holding one entry per CDR3 protein. The data contain about 1,400,000 distinct CDR3 sequences, 59% of them seen just once; the ten biggest clones take up over 5.5%. The specimen was blood. Receptor source: a man aged 18-30 years in good health. The CDR3 runs from the conserved cysteine through the conserved F or W.

J,V,length,CDR3
TRBJ2-2,TRBV27,12,CASSWVPGELFF
TRBJ1-4,TRBV7-9,15,CASSYGEATNEKLFF
TRBJ2-7,TRBV7-9,14,CASSHRDGGYEQYF
TRBJ1-6,TRBV28,15,CASSLSAGGNSPLHF
TRBJ2-5,TRBV3-1,16,CASSQAGTAFEESQYF
TRBJ1-1,TRBV27,15,CATRQDRGGGTEAFF
TRBJ1-2,TRBV7-9,14,CASSSQGQFYGYTF
TRBJ2-7,TRBV6-1,15,CASRSRDRSSYEQYF
TRBJ2-4,TRBV29-1,14,CSARDRATKNIQYF
TRBJ2-6,TRBV9,18,CASSPQGPGLSGANVLTF
TRBJ1-2,TRBV9,15,CASSGPREITIGYTF
TRBJ2-7,TRBV29-1,12,CSVGRVTNEQYF
TRBJ1-1,TRBV5-6,13,CASRKTANTEAFF
NA,TRBV7-2,16,CASTTKWRSVQETQYF
TRBJ2-3,TRBV27,14,CASSLVWGRDTQYF
TRBJ2-5,TRBV7-2,16,CASSLGGRAVQETQYF
NA,TRBV7-2,15,CASSQISGSAYEQYF
TRBJ2-3,TRBV7-9,10,CATRVDTQYF
TRBJ2-5,TRBV20-1,13,CSARRTGFRTQYF
NA,TRBV5-1,14,CASHRHPSSYEQYF
TRBJ2-3,TRBV10-3,15,CAISRLAGGTDTQYF
TRBJ1-6,TRBV20-1,12,CSASDPNSPLHF
TRBJ2-3,TRBV28,19,CASSFLTSGGAESTDTQYF
TRBJ1-6,TRBV5-1,14,CASSLEGRASPLHF
TRBJ2-1,TRBV6-6,17,CASTRAFTGGLTAEQFF
TRBJ2-7,TRBV4-1,15,CASSQDRGGDYEQYF
TRBJ2-7,TRBV29-1,14,CSVVVASRPYEQYF
TRBJ2-5,TRBV12-3/TRBV12-4,14,CASSFWWGQETQYF
TRBJ2-3,TRBV20-1,12,CSAKGVPDTQYF
TRBJ2-6,TRBV5-5,16,CASSSPRQAGANVLTF
TRBJ2-3,TRBV12-3/TRBV12-4,16,CASSFRTVGITDTQYF
TRBJ2-1,TRBV6-5,15,CASSYLTSGRGEQFF
NA,TRBV4-1,16,CASSQDTAYQLETQYF
TRBJ2-7,TRBV7-2,16,CASSLAPGLPTYEQYF
TRBJ2-5,TRBV29-1,14,CSVLGTSGVETQYF
TRBJ2-1,TRBV20-1,14,CSAALLAAYNEQFF
TRBJ2-7,TRBV5-5,15,CASSLPPGLVGEQYF
TRBJ1-2,TRBV6-1,15,CATHDRDRGFYGYTF
TRBJ2-7,TRBV5-1,13,CASSFTGSYEQYF
TRBJ1-1,TRBV27,15,CASSFREGLNTEAFF
TRBJ1-6,TRBV12-3/TRBV12-4,13,CASCTGGNSPLHF
TRBJ1-1,TRBV2,13,CASSVHPNTEAFF
TRBJ1-1,TRBV6-1,14,CVSKTQGRYTEAFF
TRBJ2-3,TRBV6-1,17,CASSPFGAGDRTDTQYF
TRBJ2-1,TRBV13,13,CASSLERKDEQFF
TRBJ1-2,TRBV27,14,CASSFGQRDYGYTF
TRBJ2-7,TRBV4-1,18,CASSQVSSSGRGSYEQYF
TRBJ2-1,TRBV29-1,15,CSVDPPSGDYNEQFF
TRBJ1-2,TRBV3-1,16,CASSRAGTPTYYGYTF
TRBJ2-7,TRBV2,13,CASRTSVMGEQYF
TRBJ2-3,TRBV6-2/TRBV6-3,14,CASISGTLTDTQYF
TRBJ2-1,TRBV27,19,CASSLSPPSVAHSLNEQFF
TRBJ2-3,TRBV27,16,CASSLGQGAPIDTQYF